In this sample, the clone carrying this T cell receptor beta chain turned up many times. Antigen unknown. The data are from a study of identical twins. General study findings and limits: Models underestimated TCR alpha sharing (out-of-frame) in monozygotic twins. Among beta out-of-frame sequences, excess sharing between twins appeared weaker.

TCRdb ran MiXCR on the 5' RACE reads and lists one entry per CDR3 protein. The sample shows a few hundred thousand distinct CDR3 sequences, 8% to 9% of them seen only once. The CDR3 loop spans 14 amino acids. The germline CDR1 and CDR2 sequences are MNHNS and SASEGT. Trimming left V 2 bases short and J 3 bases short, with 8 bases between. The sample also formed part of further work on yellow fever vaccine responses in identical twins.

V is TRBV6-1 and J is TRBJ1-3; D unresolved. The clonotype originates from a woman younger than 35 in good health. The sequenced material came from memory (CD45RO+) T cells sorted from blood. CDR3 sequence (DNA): TGTGCCAGCAGTGAACTTACGGGTGGAAACACCATATATTTT. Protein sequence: CASSELTGGNTIYF.